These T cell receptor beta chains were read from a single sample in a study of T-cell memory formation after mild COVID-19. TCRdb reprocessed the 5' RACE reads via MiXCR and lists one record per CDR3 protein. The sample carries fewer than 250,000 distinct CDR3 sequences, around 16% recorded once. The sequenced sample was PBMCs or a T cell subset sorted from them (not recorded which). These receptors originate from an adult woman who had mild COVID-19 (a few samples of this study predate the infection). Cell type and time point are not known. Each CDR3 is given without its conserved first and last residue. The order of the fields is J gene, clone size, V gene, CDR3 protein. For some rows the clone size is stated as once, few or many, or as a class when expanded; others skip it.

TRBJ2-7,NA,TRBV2,ASRKELNQVYEQY
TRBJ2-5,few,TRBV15,ATSPGVGEQETQY
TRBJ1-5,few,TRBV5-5,ASSLVEGSNQPQH
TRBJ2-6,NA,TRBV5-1,ASATGSSGANVLT
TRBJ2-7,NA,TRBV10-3,ASTPGQGVHEQY
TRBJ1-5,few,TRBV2,ASRTDRGGQPQH
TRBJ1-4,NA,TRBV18,ASSRETQGSNEKLF
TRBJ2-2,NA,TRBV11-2,ASSFDGRAGVGTGELF
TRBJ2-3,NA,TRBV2,ASSEGRNTDTQY
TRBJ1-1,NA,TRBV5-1,ASSLFRGITEAF
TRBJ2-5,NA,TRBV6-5,ASSYSRGLNQETQY
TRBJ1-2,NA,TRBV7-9,ASSLADGPKRGYT
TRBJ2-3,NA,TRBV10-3,AISDPGTSVGDTQY
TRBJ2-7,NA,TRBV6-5,ASSVGGGSSYEQY
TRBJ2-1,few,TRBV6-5,ASSRAGGPSNEQF
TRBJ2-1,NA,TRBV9,ASSEGPGRASYNEQF
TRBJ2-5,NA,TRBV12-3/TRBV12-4,ASSRGGQETQY
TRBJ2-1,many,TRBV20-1,SAPQRASGKNEQF
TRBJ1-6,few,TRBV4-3,ASSQGPDSPNSPLH
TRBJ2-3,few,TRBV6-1,ASSRNGDTQY
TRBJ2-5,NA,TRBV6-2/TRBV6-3,ASSYDSVTTQY
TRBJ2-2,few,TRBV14,ASSLRRQGRNTGELF
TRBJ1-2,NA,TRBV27,ASASIGYGYT
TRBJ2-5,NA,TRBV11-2,ASRALAGAQETQY
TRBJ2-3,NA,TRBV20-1,SARWAGGSDTQY